Presented here are 22 T cell receptor beta chains from one specimen sequenced in a study of blood T cell repertoires in COVID-19. TCRdb's copy holds only in-frame clones and misses some; the assay was immunoSEQ multiplex PCR. The repertoire includes some 220,000 clones, 87% of them detected once, and over 9.5% sits in the top ten. The sequenced sample was peripheral blood. Every receptor here comes from a woman between 18 and 29 years old who had recovered from COVID-19.

The V call is TRBV28, the J call TRBJ2-1; 10 bases agree with TRBD2. J gave up 7 bases and V 10 bases, and 16 bases lay outside the gene matches. CDR1 is MDHEN and CDR2 is SYDVKM in the germline V gene. The CDR3 totals 16 residues. The CDR3 reads CATGGVGTSVINEQFF. CDR3 nucleotides: TGTGCCACTGGGGGGGTCGGGACTAGCGTTATAAATGAGCAGTTCTTC.

V is TRBV4-3 and J is TRBJ2-7; a possible D gene is TRBD1 (6 bases). Germline V gives CDR1 LGHNA, CDR2 YSLEER. V dropped 3 bases and J dropped 3 bases, with 12 bases sitting between them. The CDR3 sequence is 14 residues long. CDR3 region: CASSHIRGGYEQYF. CDR3 sequence (DNA): TGCGCCAGCAGCCATATTAGAGGGGGCTACGAGCAGTACTTC.

The J gene is TRBJ2-1, the V gene TRBV19, with 10 nucleotides matching TRBD2. The CDR3 is made up of 19 amino acids. The junction had 13 bases not matched to a gene; V was cut back by 3 bases and J by 2 bases. Looked up from germline, CDR1 is LNHDA and CDR2 is SQIVND (reference sequence). The chain's CDR3 is CASSISGLAGEFTYNEQFF. The CDR3 DNA reads TGTGCCAGTAGTATTAGTGGGCTAGCGGGAGAATTTACCTACAATGAGCAGTTCTTC.

The chain is built from TRBV25-1 and TRBJ1-1, with a possible D match to TRBD1 (6 bases). The germline V and J ends were trimmed by 0 bases and 4 bases, with 18 bases remaining between them. This CDR3 region has 17 residues. Germline V gene sequence: CDR1 MGHDK, CDR2 SYGVNS. The CDR3 sequence is CASSEYPTGSAGTEAFF. The CDR3 DNA is TGTGCCAGCAGTGAATACCCAACAGGGTCGGCGGGCACTGAAGCTTTCTTT.

This clone was seen a few times. This chain joins TRBV5-8 and TRBJ2-1, with 8 bases aligning to TRBD2. The V and J ends lost 4 bases and 1 base, in that order; junction bases with no gene match: 16. CDR1 SGHTS and CDR2 YDEGEE come from the germline V gene. CDR3 length equals 19 residues. DNA of the CDR3: TGTGCCAGCAGCCCGGGAGGTCTCCGGGAGGGCCATTCCTACAATGAGCAGTTCTTC. Protein sequence: CASSPGGLREGHSYNEQFF.

J is TRBJ1-2 and V is TRBV9; the D is unclear. CDR1 SGDLS and CDR2 YYNGEE come from the germline V gene. Trimming stripped 2 bases from V and 6 bases from J, with 11 bases between. This CDR3 contains 13 residues. The CDR3 DNA reads as TGTGCCAGCAGCGTTGAGGTAGGAAATGGCTACACCTTC. This sequence encodes CASSVEVGNGYTF. Drawing the rest from reference TRBV9 and TRBJ1-2, the complete variable domain is DSGVTQTPKHLITATGQRVTLRCSPRSGDLSVYWYQQSLDQGLQFLIQYYNGEERAKGNILERFSAQQFPDLHSELNLSSLELGDSALYFCASSVEVGNGYTFGSGTRLTVV.

This clone was detected once. This chain links TRBV7-8 with TRBJ2-7, with no clear D. Germline V gene sequence: CDR1 SGHVS, CDR2 FQNEAQ. Deletions cut 1 base from V and 7 bases from J, with 17 bases between. The CDR3 sequence is 15 residues long. CDR3 loop: CASSLVPEELDEQYF. CDR3 nucleotide sequence: TGTGCCAGCAGCTTAGTCCCAGAGGAACTGGATGAGCAGTACTTC.

This rearrangement joins TRBV7-9 to TRBJ1-2; 9 positions match TRBD1. The junction had 6 bases not matched to a gene; V was cut back by 1 base and J by 3 bases. CDR1 and CDR2 from the germline V gene are SEHNR and FQNEAQ (reference sequence). The CDR3 runs 16 residues. This CDR3 reads CASSLDGTGPDYGYTF. The CDR3, as DNA: TGTGCCAGCAGCTTAGACGGGACAGGGCCCGACTATGGCTACACCTTC. Combining the CDR3 with reference TRBV7-9 and TRBJ1-2 gives the whole variable domain DTGVSQNPRHKITKRGQNVTFRCDPISEHNRLYWYRQTLGQGPEFLTYFQNEAQLEKSRLLSDRFSAERPKGSFSTLEIQRTEQGDSAMYLCASSLDGTGPDYGYTFGSGTRLTVV.

The rearrangement links TRBV19 to TRBJ2-1; 7 nucleotides match TRBD2. This CDR3 contains 14 residues. CDR1 and CDR2 from the germline V gene are LNHDA and SQIVND (reference sequence). The J segment lost 5 bases and the V segment lost 6 bases, leaving 7 bases of the junction unmatched. Written as DNA, the CDR3 is TGTGCCAGTAGCCAGACGGCGGGGGACAATGAGCAGTTCTTC. Translating it yields CASSQTAGDNEQFF.

The V gene is TRBV4-3, the J gene TRBJ2-1, with D unresolved. CDR1 is LGHNA and CDR2 is YSLEER in the germline V gene. The CDR3 has 18 amino acids. Trimming cost V 0 bases and J 5 bases, with 20 bases left between them. The CDR3 region has the DNA TGCGCCAGCAGCCAAGAACCGACCACTACCAACCAGCACAATGAGCAGTTCTTC. Translated, it gives CASSQEPTTTNQHNEQFF.

The CDR3 DNA follows: TGTGCCAGTAGGAGTCCTAGTACAGGGTTGACCGGGGAGCTGTTTTTT. This sequence encodes CASRSPSTGLTGELFF. The genes are TRBV19 and TRBJ2-2; TRBD1 is a possible D gene (6 bases). Trimming stripped 6 bases from V and 5 bases from J, with 19 bases between. This CDR3 has 16 residues. Germline-derived CDR1 and CDR2 are LNHDA and SQIVND (reference sequence). The full variable domain, in which reference TRBV19 and TRBJ2-2 provide the parts outside the CDR3, is DGGITQSPKYLFRKEGQNVTLSCEQNLNHDAMYWYRQDPGQGLRLIYYSQIVNDFQKGDIAEGYSVSREKKESFPLTVTSAQKNPTAFYLCASRSPSTGLTGELFFGEGSRLTVL.

The chain has TRBV2 and TRBJ2-1; D not resolved. CDR3 length equals 15 residues. Germline CDR1 SNHLY, CDR2 FYNNEI. The V and J ends lost 4 bases and 1 base respectively, with 11 bases between them. The CDR3 coding sequence is TGTGCCAGCAGTGTTGCAGGCCTATCCTACAATGAGCAGTTCTTC. It yields the protein CASSVAGLSYNEQFF.

This clone was recorded only once. The CDR3 here is CASSGPGQTSYEQYF. CDR3 sequence (DNA): TGTGCCAGCAGTGGTCCGGGACAGACCTCCTACGAGCAGTACTTC. This chain links TRBV25-1 with TRBJ2-7; 7 nucleotides agree with TRBD1. CDR1 and CDR2 from the germline V gene are MGHDK and SYGVNS. With 4 bases clipped from V and 0 bases from J, the junction kept 6 bases outside the gene matches. The CDR3 runs 15 residues.

The V call is TRBV7-9, the J call TRBJ2-7, with 9 bases that match TRBD2. This CDR3 has 17 amino acids. The trim removed 5 bases at V and 5 bases at J, leaving 16 bases unmatched. Germline-derived CDR1 and CDR2 are SEHNR and FQNEAQ (reference sequence). Written as DNA, the CDR3 is TGTGCCAGCAGCGCCTGGGGGCGGGAGGGCTTTTTTCACGAGCAGTACTTC. Its protein product is CASSAWGREGFFHEQYF.

V and J are TRBV4-3 and TRBJ1-1; 8 bases agree with TRBD1. The CDR3 is made up of 16 amino acids. After removal of 3 bases from V and 0 bases from J, the junction contained 6 bases not matched to a gene. Germline-derived CDR1 and CDR2 are LGHNA and YSLEER. In DNA form, the CDR3 reads TGCGCCAGCAGCCAGGTCGGACAGGGATTGAACACTGAAGCTTTCTTT. This encodes CASSQVGQGLNTEAFF.

V usage is TRBV9 and J usage is TRBJ1-3, with TRBD1 matching over 8 bases. V shed 3 bases and J 0 bases; nucleotides not matched to a gene: 2. The CDR3 length is 15 residues. CDR1 is SGDLS, CDR2 YYNGEE, per germline. The CDR3 sequence: CASSAGGGSGNTIYF. The CDR3 DNA is TGTGCCAGCAGCGCAGGGGGCGGCTCTGGAAACACCATATATTTT.

V is TRBV6-5 and J is TRBJ1-1; the D gene is possibly TRBD1 (6 bases). The germline V gene encodes CDR1 MNHEY and CDR2 SVGAGI. The CDR3 sequence is 11 residues long. V dropped 8 bases and J dropped 5 bases, with 9 bases sitting between them. In DNA, the CDR3 is TGTGCCAGCCTCAGGGGAACTGAAGCTTTCTTT. It encodes CASLRGTEAFF.

The chain links TRBV9 to TRBJ2-3; TRBD1 matches at 9 bases. J lost 4 bases, V lost 6 bases, and 6 bases had no gene match. CDR1 and CDR2 from the germline V gene are SGDLS and YYNGEE. The length of the CDR3 is 14 residues. CDR3 bases: TGTGCCAGCACCCCGACAGGGGGGGCAGATACGCAGTATTTT. The encoded protein is CASTPTGGADTQYF.

The chain employs TRBV25-1 and TRBJ2-1; TRBD2 matches at 10 bases. Germline V lookup: CDR1 MGHDK, CDR2 SYGVNS. The CDR3 extends over 18 amino acids. V trimming: 5 bases; J trimming: 5 bases; junction bases outside the gene matches: 15. The chain's CDR3 is CASSNILRTSGSHNEQFF. In nucleotides, the CDR3 is TGTGCCAGCAGTAACATACTCCGGACTAGCGGCTCGCACAATGAGCAGTTCTTC.

This chain links TRBV19 with TRBJ1-1, with TRBD1 identical over 9 bases. With 6 bases clipped from V and 6 bases from J, the junction kept 5 bases outside the gene matches. Per the germline V gene, CDR1 is LNHDA and CDR2 is SQIVND (reference sequence). CDR3 length: 13 residues. The CDR3 reads CASRQGARSEAFF. CDR3 coding DNA: TGTGCCAGTAGACAGGGGGCGCGCTCTGAAGCTTTCTTT. Full variable domain (rest looked up from reference TRBV19 and TRBJ1-1): DGGITQSPKYLFRKEGQNVTLSCEQNLNHDAMYWYRQDPGQGLRLIYYSQIVNDFQKGDIAEGYSVSREKKESFPLTVTSAQKNPTAFYLCASRQGARSEAFFGQGTRLTVV.

A single count supports this clone. The chain uses TRBV5-6 and TRBJ2-4, with TRBD1 as a possible D gene (5 bases). This CDR3 contains 18 residues. Looked up from germline, CDR1 is SGHDT and CDR2 is YYEEEE. Trimming took 4 bases from V and 2 from J, leaving 22 bases between them. For the CDR3, the DNA is TGTGCCAGCAGCCTCAACATCAGGGTAACGTCTTCCAAAAACATTCAGTACTTC. It translates to CASSLNIRVTSSKNIQYF.

The rearrangement links TRBV4-1 to TRBJ2-1, with 13 bases identical to TRBD2. Germline CDR1 and CDR2: MGHRA and YSYEKL. After removal of 6 bases from V and 10 bases from J, the junction contained 9 bases not matched to a gene. The CDR3 consists of 15 residues. CDR3 in amino acids: CASRLTSGRAGEQFF. The DNA of the CDR3 is TGCGCCAGCAGGCTTACTAGCGGGAGGGCCGGGGAGCAGTTCTTC.